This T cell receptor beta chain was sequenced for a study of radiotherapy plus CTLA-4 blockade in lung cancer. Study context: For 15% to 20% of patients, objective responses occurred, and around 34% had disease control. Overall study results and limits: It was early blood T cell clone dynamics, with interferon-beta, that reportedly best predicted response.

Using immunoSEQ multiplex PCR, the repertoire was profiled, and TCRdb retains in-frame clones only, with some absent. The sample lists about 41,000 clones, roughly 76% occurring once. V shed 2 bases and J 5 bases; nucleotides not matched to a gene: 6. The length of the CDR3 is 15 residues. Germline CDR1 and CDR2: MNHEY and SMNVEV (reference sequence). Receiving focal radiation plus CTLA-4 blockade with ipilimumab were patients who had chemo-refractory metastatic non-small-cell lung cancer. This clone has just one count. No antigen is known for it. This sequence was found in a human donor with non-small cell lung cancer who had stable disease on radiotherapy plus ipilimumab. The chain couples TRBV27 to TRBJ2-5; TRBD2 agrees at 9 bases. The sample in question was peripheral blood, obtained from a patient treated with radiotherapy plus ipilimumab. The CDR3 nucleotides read TGTGCCAGCAGTTTAACGCTAGCGGGGTGGGAGACCCAGTACTTC. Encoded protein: CASSLTLAGWETQYF.